These T cell receptor beta chains were read from a single sample in a study of T-cell memory formation after mild COVID-19. TCRdb processed the 5' RACE reads anew with MiXCR; each CDR3 protein has one entry. This sample has roughly 400,000 distinct CDR3 sequences; roughly 17% occur once, and the top ten carry 20% to 25%. Sequencing was carried out using PBMCs or a T cell subset sorted from them (not recorded which). These receptors all stem from a young man who had mild COVID-19 (a few samples of this study predate the infection). Cell type and time point are not known. Each CDR3 is given with its conserved first and last residue. A D gene is named only where the DNA matches it firmly. Clone size is given for some rows only: seen once, a few or many times, or a class if the clone is expanded.

d_call	clone_size	v_call	j_call	cdr3_aa	cdr3_nt
NA	few	TRBV24-1	TRBJ2-3	CATSDFRRGTRLGGRPDTQYF	TGTGCCACCAGTGATTTTCGGAGAGGGACCAGACTAGGAGGTAGGCCAGATACGCAGTATTTT
NA	NA	TRBV5-6	TRBJ1-1	CASSQLLEPEAFF	TGTGCCAGCAGCCAACTACTCGAACCTGAAGCTTTCTTT
TRBD1	NA	TRBV20-1	TRBJ1-6	CSGQTGSNNSPLHF	TGCAGTGGGCAGACAGGGAGTAATAATTCACCCCTCCACTTT
NA	NA	TRBV7-2	TRBJ1-2	CASSRERANYGYTF	TGTGCCAGCAGCCGAGAGAGAGCTAACTATGGCTACACCTTC
NA	NA	TRBV12-3/TRBV12-4	TRBJ1-1	CASSLDRAVAEAFF	TGTGCCAGCAGTTTAGACAGGGCCGTGGCTGAAGCTTTCTTT
TRBD1	NA	TRBV20-1	TRBJ1-5	CSARADRGYHQPQHF	TGCAGTGCTAGAGCGGACAGGGGGTATCATCAGCCCCAGCATTTT
NA	NA	TRBV19	TRBJ2-3	CASSTDGPDTQYF	TGTGCCAGTAGTACGGACGGGCCAGATACGCAGTATTTT
TRBD1	NA	TRBV9	TRBJ1-2	CASSGHPGTVVTF	TGTGCCAGCAGCGGTCACCCCGGGACAGTTGTCACCTTC
NA	few	TRBV19	TRBJ1-5	CASSILSIGGGSNQPQHF	TGTGCCAGTAGTATCCTCTCCATCGGCGGGGGGAGCAATCAGCCCCAGCATTTT
NA	few	TRBV3-1	TRBJ1-1	CASSQVGTGTEAFF	TGTGCCAGCAGCCAAGTGGGTACGGGCACTGAAGCTTTCTTT
NA	few	TRBV20-1	TRBJ2-5	CSARDWGGVAETQYF	TGCAGTGCTAGAGACTGGGGCGGGGTGGCGGAGACCCAGTACTTC
TRBD2	NA	TRBV20-1	TRBJ2-2	CSARKGGTSGSGELFF	TGCAGTGCTAGGAAAGGGGGGACTAGCGGTTCCGGGGAGCTGTTTTTT
NA	NA	TRBV5-1	TRBJ2-3	CASSGGGTTDTQYF	TGCGCCAGCAGCGGAGGGGGAACCACAGATACGCAGTATTTT
NA	few	TRBV7-8	TRBJ2-3	CASSLQLDTQYF	TGTGCCAGCAGCTTACAGTTAGATACGCAGTATTTT
NA	NA	TRBV10-3	TRBJ1-1	CAISRAREDTEAFF	TGTGCCATCAGTAGGGCCAGGGAGGACACTGAAGCTTTCTTT
TRBD2	many	TRBV7-9	TRBJ2-1	CASSPTSGGSNEQFF	TGTGCCAGCAGCCCAACTAGCGGGGGTAGCAATGAGCAGTTCTTC
NA	NA	TRBV12-3/TRBV12-4	TRBJ1-1	CASSPRETEAFF	TGTGCCAGCAGCCCCCGGGAGACTGAAGCTTTCTTT
NA	NA	TRBV27	TRBJ1-1	CASSIGLANTEAFF	TGTGCCAGCAGTATCGGACTGGCGAACACTGAAGCTTTCTTT
TRBD2	NA	TRBV12-3/TRBV12-4	TRBJ2-7	CASSPRTSGSFKQYF	TGTGCCAGCAGTCCCCGGACTAGCGGGAGTTTCAAGCAGTACTTC
NA	few	TRBV3-1	TRBJ2-7	CASSRGPAEQYF	TGTGCCAGCAGCCGAGGACCAGCGGAGCAGTACTTC
NA	many	TRBV6-1	TRBJ2-3	CASSEWEDTQYF	TGTGCCAGCAGTGAATGGGAAGATACGCAGTATTTT
NA	few	TRBV7-2	TRBJ2-6	CASSLDISGANVLTF	TGTGCCAGCAGCTTAGATATCTCTGGGGCCAACGTCCTGACTTTC
TRBD1	NA	TRBV5-6	TRBJ1-1	CASRSQGSPEAFF	TGTGCCAGCAGGTCACAGGGGAGTCCTGAAGCTTTCTTT
NA	few	TRBV20-1	TRBJ1-2	CSARDNSYGYTF	TGCAGTGCTAGAGATAACAGCTATGGCTACACCTTC
NA	NA	TRBV19	TRBJ1-5	CASSGPGAVSQPQHF	TGTGCCAGTAGTGGCCCGGGAGCCGTAAGTCAGCCCCAGCATTTT
TRBD1	NA	TRBV7-2	TRBJ2-2	CASSLEGQRFSTGELFF	TGTGCCAGCAGCTTAGAGGGACAGAGGTTTTCCACCGGGGAGCTGTTTTTT
NA	NA	TRBV5-1	TRBJ2-6	CASSWGLTGDYGANVLTF	TGCGCCAGCAGCTGGGGCCTGACAGGAGACTACGGGGCCAACGTCCTGACTTTC
NA	many	TRBV5-1	TRBJ2-2	CASSLDRGAGELFF	TGCGCCAGCAGCTTGGACCGGGGCGCCGGGGAGCTGTTTTTT
TRBD1	few	TRBV6-2/TRBV6-3	TRBJ1-1	CATEGTAAEAFF	TGTGCCACCGAGGGGACAGCCGCTGAAGCTTTCTTT
TRBD1	few	TRBV28	TRBJ1-3	CASSSGGDGNTIYF	TGTGCCAGCAGCTCAGGGGGTGACGGAAACACCATATATTTT
NA	few	TRBV5-1	TRBJ1-6	CASSYTADNSPLHF	TGCGCCAGCAGCTACACAGCGGATAATTCACCCCTCCACTTT
TRBD1	NA	TRBV7-9	TRBJ1-5	CASSSSGDRGNQPQHF	TGTGCCAGCAGCTCCAGCGGGGACAGGGGAAATCAGCCCCAGCATTTT
NA	few	TRBV18	TRBJ2-3	CASSPGPGADTQYF	TGTGCCAGCTCACCGGGGCCGGGGGCAGATACGCAGTATTTT
NA	few	TRBV7-2	TRBJ2-1	CASSLTPRHYGEQFF	TGTGCCAGCAGCCTAACCCCCAGGCACTATGGTGAGCAGTTCTTC
NA	NA	TRBV12-3/TRBV12-4	TRBJ1-2	CASTAGDNYGYTF	TGTGCCAGCACGGCAGGGGACAACTATGGCTACACCTTC
NA	few	TRBV7-2	TRBJ1-5	CASSYKRSNQPQHF	TGTGCCAGCAGCTACAAACGTAGCAATCAGCCCCAGCATTTT
NA	few	TRBV12-3/TRBV12-4	TRBJ1-1	CASNRDANTEAFF	TGTGCCAGCAACCGGGACGCGAACACTGAAGCTTTCTTT
NA	few	TRBV6-2/TRBV6-3	TRBJ2-1	CASRFDSSSYNEQFF	TGTGCCAGCAGATTCGACTCCAGCTCCTACAATGAGCAGTTCTTC
TRBD2	few	TRBV4-2	TRBJ2-1	CASSQGASGNQGHEQFF	TGTGCCAGCAGCCAAGGGGCTAGCGGGAACCAAGGGCATGAGCAGTTCTTC
TRBD1	NA	TRBV24-1	TRBJ2-1	CATSEPGQGIGEQFF	TGTGCCACCAGTGAACCGGGACAGGGGATAGGTGAGCAGTTCTTC
TRBD1	few	TRBV7-6	TRBJ1-2	CASSLASGQGYYGYTF	TGTGCCAGCAGCTTAGCTTCGGGACAGGGTTACTATGGCTACACCTTC
NA	few	TRBV2	TRBJ2-1	CASSGYSNEQFF	TGTGCCAGCAGCGGATACAGCAATGAGCAGTTCTTC
NA	few	TRBV24-1	TRBJ1-5	CATSETGAEKPQHF	TGTGCCACCAGCGAAACAGGAGCTGAGAAGCCCCAGCATTTT
NA	few	TRBV4-1	TRBJ1-2	CASRVPGGATHGYTF	TGCGCCAGCAGGGTACCGGGGGGCGCGACTCATGGCTACACCTTC
NA	few	TRBV5-1	TRBJ2-2	CASSESGAPGELFF	TGCGCCAGCAGCGAATCAGGGGCTCCCGGGGAGCTGTTTTTT
NA	few	TRBV20-1	TRBJ1-1	CSANRGAEAFF	TGCAGTGCTAACCGGGGGGCGGAAGCTTTCTTT
NA	few	TRBV21-1	TRBJ1-1	CASSKARGGLDTEAFF	TGTGCCAGCAGCAAAGCGCGGGGCGGTCTGGACACTGAAGCTTTCTTT
NA	NA	TRBV7-6	TRBJ1-2	CASSGWREVFYTF	TGTGCCAGCAGCGGCTGGAGGGAGGTCTTCTACACCTTC
NA	few	TRBV5-1	TRBJ2-7	CASSLTGSEQYF	TGCGCCAGCAGCTTAACAGGGAGCGAGCAGTACTTC
TRBD1	many	TRBV5-1	TRBJ1-1	CASTLTGEFTEAFF	TGCGCCAGCACCCTTACAGGGGAATTTACTGAAGCTTTCTTT
TRBD2	NA	TRBV6-4	TRBJ2-1	CASSVASGGAHEQFF	TGTGCCAGCAGTGTGGCTAGCGGGGGGGCCCATGAGCAGTTCTTC